This note documents a single T cell receptor beta chain sequence. This clonotype was recorded a few times. No antigen is known for it. No quality values exist for individual bases; no much larger clone is one base distant. The library was produced with 5' RACE. Reads for this sample came from a NextSeq 500. To correct for sequencing error and PCR bias, the TCR library protocol tagged individual cDNA molecules with unique molecular identifiers. Both TCR alpha and beta chains were sequenced, and tight co-correlation was observed between alpha and beta sequence abundances in each sample. The paper's data handling went like this. V gene, J gene and CDR3 annotation of TCR sequences was performed with Decombinator V4. Expanded TCRs were defined as changing significantly between any two time points under a Poisson model with p below 0.0001. Abundances of TCRs were expressed as counts per million after normalisation to the total number of TCRs sequenced in each sample. MAIT TCRs were defined by TRAV1-2 paired with TRAJ12, TRAJ20 or TRAJ33, and iNKT TCRs by TRAV10 paired with TRAJ18. VDJdb, accessed 1 November 2021, was searched for CMV, EBV and SARS-CoV-2 annotated TCRs, excluding TCRs annotated for multiple antigens. Using fastp at Q25 and MiXCR, TCRdb reprocessed the public reads and kept productive beta chains. Merged by CDR3 protein, the rows form single entries marked with the most common genes and DNA. Here the V and J calls rest on TCRdb's processing, not on the authors' analysis. In this sample the table shows 75,000 to 100,000 distinct CDR3 sequences, roughly 17% of which occur a single time. Clones ranked in the top ten supply around 1.3% of the sample.

The germline V gene gives CDR1 as SGHTA and CDR2 as FQGNSA. The CDR3 sequence holds 17 residues, the cysteine and phenylalanine included. The sequence is cut down to CDR3 DNA, 51 bases in frame from base 1. The germline ends are 19 bases apart after V is trimmed by 5 bases and J by 2 bases. A case-control design nested within a healthcare worker cohort in London, UK, was used, with weekly nasopharyngeal swab PCR tests and blood sampling performed. Healthcare workers were enrolled in the week of the UK lockdown, from 23 to 31 March 2020, and were followed every week for up to roughly 15 weeks. The source of the sample is a study of early T cells in non-severe SARS-CoV-2 infection (dated by TCRdb to about 2021). For context, the study as a whole: Bulk RNA from unsorted whole blood was used for TCR sequencing, so alpha and beta chains could not be paired.

Points the paper makes about the study in general: VDJdb matching was skewed toward anti-spike CD8 responses and likely underestimated virus-specific expansions, missing private and CD4 specificities.

The sequence came from an adult who was a healthcare worker with PCR-confirmed SARS-CoV-2 infection or an uninfected control (not recorded which). Recombination connected TRBV7-2 to TRBJ2-4; TRBD1 is a weak D gene call, 6 bases matching. Material for sequencing was whole blood. The CDR3 has the sequence CASSPRWGPLTKNIQYF. The DNA sequence is as follows: TGTGCCAGCAGCCCTCGTTGGGGGCCCCTGACCAAAAACATTCAGTACTTC.